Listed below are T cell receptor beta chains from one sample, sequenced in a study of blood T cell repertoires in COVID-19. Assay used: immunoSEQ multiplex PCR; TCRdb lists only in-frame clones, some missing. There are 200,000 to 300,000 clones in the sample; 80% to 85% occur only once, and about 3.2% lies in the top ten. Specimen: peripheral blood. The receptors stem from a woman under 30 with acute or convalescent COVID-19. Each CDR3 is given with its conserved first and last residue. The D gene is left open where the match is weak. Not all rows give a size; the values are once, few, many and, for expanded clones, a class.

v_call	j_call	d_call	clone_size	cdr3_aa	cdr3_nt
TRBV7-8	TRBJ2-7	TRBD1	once	CASSSRGNRGNEQYF	TGTGCCAGCAGCTCCAGGGGGAACAGGGGAAACGAGCAGTACTTC
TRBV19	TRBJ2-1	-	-	CASSIGTGRVRSYNEQFF	TGTGCCAGTAGTATTGGGACTGGGCGGGTCCGATCCTACAATGAGCAGTTCTTC
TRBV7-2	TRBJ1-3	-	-	CASSFGQTGNTIYF	TGTGCCAGCAGTTTCGGACAGACTGGAAACACCATATATTTT
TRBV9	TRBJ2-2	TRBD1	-	CASSVGWTGNGGELFF	TGTGCCAGCAGCGTAGGTTGGACAGGGAACGGCGGGGAGCTGTTTTTT
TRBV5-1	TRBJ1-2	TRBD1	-	CASSLSGTGGFDYGYTF	TGCGCCAGCAGCTTATCCGGGACAGGGGGCTTTGACTATGGCTACACCTTC
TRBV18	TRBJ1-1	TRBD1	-	CASSPGRTGGTEAFF	TGTGCCAGCTCACCAGGCCGGACAGGGGGCACTGAAGCTTTCTTT
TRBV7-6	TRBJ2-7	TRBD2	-	CASSLLALGRLAGGYEQYF	TGTGCCAGCAGCCTATTGGCCCTGGGGAGACTAGCGGGAGGCTACGAGCAGTACTTC
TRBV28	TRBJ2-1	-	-	CASQGPLYNEQFF	TGTGCCTCCCAGGGCCCCCTTTACAATGAGCAGTTCTTC
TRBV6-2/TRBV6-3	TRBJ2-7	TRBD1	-	CASSPHRQGQRYEQYF	TGTGCCAGCAGTCCCCACAGACAGGGCCAGCGCTACGAGCAGTACTTC
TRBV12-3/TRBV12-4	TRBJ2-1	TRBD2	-	CASSLEGAGGQFF	TGTGCCAGCAGTTTAGAAGGGGCGGGAGGGCAGTTCTTC
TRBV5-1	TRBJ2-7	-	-	CASSWGTSYEQYF	TGCGCCAGCAGCTGGGGGACTTCCTACGAGCAGTACTTC
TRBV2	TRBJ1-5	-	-	CASRTDSPSGNQPQHF	TGTGCCAGCAGGACGGACAGCCCGTCGGGCAATCAGCCCCAGCATTTT
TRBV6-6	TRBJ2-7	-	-	CASSYNREGYEQYF	TGTGCCAGCAGTTACAACCGCGAGGGCTACGAGCAGTACTTC
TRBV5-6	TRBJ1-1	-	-	CASSLGGDTEAFF	TGTGCCAGCAGCTTGGGGGGAGACACTGAAGCTTTCTTT
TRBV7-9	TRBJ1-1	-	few	CASSLGAEYTEAFF	TGTGCCAGCAGCTTAGGGGCAGAATACACTGAAGCTTTCTTT
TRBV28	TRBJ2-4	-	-	CASSPPEGGKNIQYF	TGTGCCAGCAGTCCCCCGGAGGGAGGCAAAAACATTCAGTACTTC
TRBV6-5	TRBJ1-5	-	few	CATDKYSNQPQHF	TGTGCCACCGACAAGTATAGCAATCAGCCCCAGCATTTT
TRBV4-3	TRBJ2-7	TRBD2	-	CASSQGSSGAYEQYF	TGCGCCAGCAGCCAAGGATCTAGCGGTGCCTACGAGCAGTACTTC
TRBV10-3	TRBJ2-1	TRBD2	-	CAIKGGTSGLGSYNEQFF	TGTGCCATCAAAGGTGGGACTAGCGGGCTAGGCTCCTACAATGAGCAGTTCTTC
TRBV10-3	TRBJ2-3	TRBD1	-	CATSQVGGASDTQYF	TGTGCCACTAGCCAAGTAGGGGGCGCGTCAGATACGCAGTATTTT
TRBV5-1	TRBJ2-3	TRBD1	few	CASSFTGQGPSTDTQYF	TGCGCCAGCAGCTTTACTGGACAGGGGCCTAGCACAGATACGCAGTATTTT
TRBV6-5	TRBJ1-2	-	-	CASTNGGVYGYTF	TGTGCCAGCACCAACGGGGGGGTCTATGGCTACACCTTC
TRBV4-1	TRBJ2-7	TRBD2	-	CASSQEFVRGLNIQEQYF	TGCGCCAGCAGCCAAGAGTTCGTGAGGGGACTAAACATTCAGGAGCAGTACTTC
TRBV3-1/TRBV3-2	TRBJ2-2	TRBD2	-	CASSLGLAGGSGELFF	TGTGCCAGCAGCCTTGGACTAGCGGGAGGGTCCGGGGAGCTGTTTTTT
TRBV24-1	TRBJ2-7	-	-	CATDGHGTRYYEQYF	TGTGCCACCGACGGACACGGGACACGATACTACGAGCAGTACTTC
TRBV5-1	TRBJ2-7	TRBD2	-	CASSLDGSGRSLSYEQYF	TGCGCCAGCAGCTTGGATGGTAGCGGGAGGTCTCTCTCCTACGAGCAGTACTTC
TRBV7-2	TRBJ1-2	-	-	CASSLASPGGDINYGYTF	TGTGCCAGCAGCTTAGCTTCCCCCGGGGGAGATATTAACTATGGCTACACCTTC
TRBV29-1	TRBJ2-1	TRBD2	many	CSARLAVDPNEQFF	TGCAGCGCCCGACTAGCGGTCGACCCCAATGAGCAGTTCTTC
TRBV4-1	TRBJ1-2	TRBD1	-	CASSQEGQGDYGYTF	TGCGCCAGCAGCCAAGAAGGACAGGGGGACTATGGCTACACCTTC
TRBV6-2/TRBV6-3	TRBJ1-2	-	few	CASSYSGVRYTF	TGTGCCAGCAGTTACTCGGGAGTCCGCTACACCTTC
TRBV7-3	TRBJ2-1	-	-	CASSLTAGYDEQFF	TGTGCCAGCAGCTTAACTGCAGGCTATGATGAGCAGTTCTTC
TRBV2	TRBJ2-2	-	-	CASRDGGFTGELFF	TGTGCCAGCAGGGACGGCGGGTTTACCGGGGAGCTGTTTTTT
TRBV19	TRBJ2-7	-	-	CASSMARRGEQYF	TGTGCCAGTAGTATGGCTCGACGGGGCGAGCAGTACTTC
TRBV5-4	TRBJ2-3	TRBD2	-	CASSFGMGGRFNTQYF	TGTGCCAGCAGCTTTGGTATGGGCGGGAGGTTCAATACGCAGTATTTT
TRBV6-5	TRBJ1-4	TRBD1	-	CASSYRPGQVNEKLFF	TGTGCCAGCAGTTACCGACCGGGACAGGTGAATGAAAAACTGTTTTTT
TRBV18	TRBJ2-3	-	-	CASSRSQDTQYF	TGTGCCAGCTCACGGTCCCAGGATACGCAGTATTTT
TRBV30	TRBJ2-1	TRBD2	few	CAYLIAGGPQFF	TGTGCCTACTTAATAGCGGGAGGCCCCCAGTTCTTC
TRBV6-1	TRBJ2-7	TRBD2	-	CASSEIAAGVLSYEQYF	TGTGCCAGCAGTGAAATCGCAGCGGGAGTTCTTTCCTACGAGCAGTACTTC
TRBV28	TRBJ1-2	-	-	CASSFPYSYYGYTF	TGTGCCAGCAGTTTCCCATACAGTTACTATGGCTACACCTTC
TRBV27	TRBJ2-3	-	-	CASGYRGTDTQYF	TGTGCCAGCGGCTACAGGGGCACAGATACGCAGTATTTT
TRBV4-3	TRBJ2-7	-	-	CASSQEGARRYEQYF	TGCGCCAGCAGCCAAGAGGGAGCCAGAAGATACGAGCAGTACTTC
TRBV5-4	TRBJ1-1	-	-	CASSLAAGQMNTEAFF	TGTGCCAGCAGCTTGGCGGCAGGGCAAATGAACACTGAAGCTTTCTTT
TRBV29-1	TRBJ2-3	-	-	CSVGGRAGSTDTQYF	TGCAGCGTTGGGGGGCGGGCAGGGAGTACAGATACGCAGTATTTT
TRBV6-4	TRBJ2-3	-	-	CASSREPGTDTQYF	TGTGCCAGCAGTCGGGAGCCCGGCACAGATACGCAGTATTTT
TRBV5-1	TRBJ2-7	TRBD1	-	CASSWAGTGLDEQYF	TGCGCCAGCAGCTGGGCCGGGACAGGGCTCGACGAGCAGTACTTC
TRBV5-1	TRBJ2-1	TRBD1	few	CASSPTKQGDDYNEQFF	TGCGCCAGCAGCCCTACTAAACAGGGGGATGACTACAATGAGCAGTTCTTC
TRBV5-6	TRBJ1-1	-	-	CASSLGGVTEAFF	TGTGCCAGCAGCTTGGGCGGGGTAACTGAAGCTTTCTTT
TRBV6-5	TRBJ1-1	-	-	CASQEADTEAFF	TGTGCCAGTCAAGAGGCGGACACGGAAGCTTTCTTT
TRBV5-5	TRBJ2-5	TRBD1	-	CASSLGPGQGAGETQYF	TGTGCCAGCAGCTTGGGCCCGGGACAGGGGGCGGGAGAGACCCAGTACTTC
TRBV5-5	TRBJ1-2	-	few	CASSLTGWEGYTF	TGTGCCAGCAGCCTAACAGGGTGGGAGGGCTACACCTTC
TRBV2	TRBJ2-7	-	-	CASRKAGRSYEQYF	TGTGCCAGCAGGAAAGCGGGCCGCTCCTACGAGCAGTACTTC
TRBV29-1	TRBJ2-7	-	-	CSGGGLDEQYF	TGCAGCGGTGGGGGACTGGATGAGCAGTACTTC
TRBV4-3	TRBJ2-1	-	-	CASSQIQTAQSSYNEQFF	TGCGCCAGCAGCCAAATACAGACAGCCCAGAGCTCCTACAATGAGCAGTTCTTC
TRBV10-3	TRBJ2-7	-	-	CAISDQGSAEQYF	TGTGCCATCAGTGACCAGGGATCGGCCGAGCAGTACTTC
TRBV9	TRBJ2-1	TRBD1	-	CASSGQGAPYNEQFF	TGTGCCAGCAGCGGACAGGGGGCGCCGTACAATGAGCAGTTCTTC
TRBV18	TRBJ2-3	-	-	CASSPSMGAQASDTQYF	TGTGCCAGCTCACCATCAATGGGGGCTCAGGCATCAGATACGCAGTATTTT
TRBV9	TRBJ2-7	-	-	CASSVGGTPPYEQYF	TGTGCCAGCAGCGTAGGAGGGACTCCCCCCTACGAGCAGTACTTC
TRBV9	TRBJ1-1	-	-	CASSVVGQGNTEAFF	TGTGCCAGCAGCGTAGTTGGGCAGGGAAACACTGAAGCTTTCTTT
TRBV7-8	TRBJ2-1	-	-	CASSLGRRAEQFF	TGTGCCAGCAGCTTAGGGCGGAGGGCTGAGCAGTTCTTC